This TCR beta chain was sequenced during a study of T cell changes during pregnancy in multiple sclerosis. Sequencing used immunoSEQ multiplex PCR; TCRdb keeps in-frame clones, though not all of them. The sample has some 47,000 clones, 88% seen once. Germline V lookup: CDR1 SGDLS, CDR2 YYNGEE. V shed 2 bases, J shed 5 bases, and the junction held 5 bases outside the gene matches. CDR3 length: 15 residues. The sample in question was CD8+ T cells from peripheral blood mononuclear cells, obtained after pregnancy. J is TRBJ2-7 and V is TRBV9, with 12 nucleotides matching TRBD2. The TCR comes from a female donor in good health, enrolled as a control in a pregnancy study. The CDR3 nucleotides read TGTGCCAGCAGCGTGGAGGGACTAGCGGGTGACGAGCAGTACTTC. It is translated as CASSVEGLAGDEQYF.